The 29 T cell receptor beta chains given below trace back to one sample, sequenced in a study of blood T cell repertoires in COVID-19. Assay: immunoSEQ multiplex PCR; the TCRdb copy retains only in-frame clones and omits some. The data show 330,000 or so clones, approximately 88% seen once. Sequencing was performed on peripheral blood. These receptors were obtained from a young man with COVID-19, enrolled during active disease.

V and J are TRBV11-2 and TRBJ1-1, with a possible D match to TRBD1 (6 bases). This CDR3 is built from 14 residues. Germline CDR1 SGHAT, CDR2 FQNNGV. V lost 1 base, J lost 6 bases, and 12 bases lay in between. The chain's CDR3 is CASSLVSQGAEAFF. CDR3 in DNA: TGTGCCAGCAGCTTAGTATCACAGGGCGCTGAAGCTTTCTTT.

This clone is a singleton in its sample. J is TRBJ2-1 and V is TRBV3-1 (or the pseudogene TRBV3-2); 8 nucleotides line up with TRBD2. Germline CDR1 reads LGHDT; CDR2 reads YNNKEL (reference sequence). Trimming at V came to 1 base and at J to 7 bases, leaving 9 bases not matched to a gene. The CDR3 runs to 16 residues. The CDR3 loop reads CASSQVRGGPLNEQFF. The CDR3 bases are TGTGCCAGCAGCCAAGTCCGGGGGGGCCCCCTTAATGAGCAGTTCTTC.

V is TRBV7-2 and J is TRBJ2-1, with D tentatively TRBD1 (6 bases). Per germline, CDR1 SGHTA and CDR2 FQGNSA. Trimming took 5 bases from V and 8 from J, leaving 13 bases between them. The CDR3 totals 13 residues. The CDR3 DNA sequence: TGTGCCAGCAGCACTCTACAGGGTTATGAGCAGTTCTTC. It specifies CASSTLQGYEQFF.

The rearrangement links TRBV6-6 to TRBJ2-1; a weak D match, TRBD1 (6 bases). The V gene lost 6 bases and the J gene lost 7 bases, with 19 bases spanning the gap. The germline V gene has CDR1 MNHNY and CDR2 SVGAGI (reference sequence). The CDR3 length is 15 residues. The CDR3 coding sequence is TGTGCCAGCAGCCCACAGGGATCTGAGGGGAATGAGCAGTTCTTC. Protein: CASSPQGSEGNEQFF.

The rearrangement uses TRBV5-1 and TRBJ2-6, with 8 nucleotides matching TRBD1. Germline loops: CDR1 SGHRS, CDR2 YFSETQ. The trim removed 2 bases at V and 1 base at J, leaving 8 bases unmatched. CDR3 size: 18 residues. In DNA, the CDR3 is TGCGCCAGCAGCTTTGGACAGGGCCCCTTTTCTGGGGCCAACGTCCTGACTTTC. This translates into CASSFGQGPFSGANVLTF.

CDR3 in DNA: TGTGCCAGCAGCTTAATCGCGACAGGGGGCCTAGATACGCAGTATTTT. This codes for CASSLIATGGLDTQYF. The chain joins TRBV11-2 to TRBJ2-3; 10 bases match TRBD1. CDR1 and CDR2 (germline): SGHAT, FQNNGV. Losses at the gene ends were 2 bases for V and 5 bases for J; bases not matched to a gene: 7. This CDR3 has 16 residues. Supplemented by reference TRBV11-2 and TRBJ2-3, the full variable domain reads EAGVAQSPRYKIIEKRQSVAFWCNPISGHATLYWYQQILGQGPKLLIQFQNNGVVDDSQLPKDRFSAERLKGVDSTLKIQPAKLEDSAVYLCASSLIATGGLDTQYFGPGTRLTVL.

This clone appeared once. The V and J genes are TRBV5-1 and TRBJ1-1; TRBD1 aligns across 10 bases. CDR3 length equals 16 residues. The ends lost 5 bases at V and 0 bases at J; junction bases unmatched: 7. Germline V lookup: CDR1 SGHRS, CDR2 YFSETQ. DNA for the CDR3: TGCGCCAGCAGACAGGGACAGGGGTACATGAACACTGAAGCTTTCTTT. Protein product: CASRQGQGYMNTEAFF.

This chain links TRBV4-2 with TRBJ2-1, with 11 bases identical to TRBD2. V was clipped by 3 bases and J by 0 bases; unmatched bases: 1. The CDR3 sequence is 16 residues long. CDR1 is LGHNA, CDR2 YNFKEQ, per germline. CDR3 nucleotides: TGTGCCAGCAGCCAGGGGACTAGCGGCTCCTACAATGAGCAGTTCTTC. It yields the protein CASSQGTSGSYNEQFF.

A few counts support this clone. The genes are TRBV5-6 and TRBJ1-2; 12 bases line up with TRBD1. The CDR3 sequence is 14 residues long. The junction had 4 bases not matched to a gene; V was cut back by 4 bases and J by 6 bases. Germline V gene lookup returns CDR1 SGHDT and CDR2 YYEEEE. Here the CDR3 reads CASSPGQGADGYTF. The CDR3 DNA reads TGTGCCAGCAGCCCGGGACAGGGGGCGGATGGCTACACCTTC.

The chain recombines TRBV4-3 with TRBJ1-2, with no clear D. CDR1 LGHNA and CDR2 YSLEER come from the germline V gene. Trimming shortened V by 0 bases and J by 1 base, and 9 bases separated the two germline ends. The CDR3 loop spans 15 amino acids. In DNA form, the CDR3 reads TGCGCCAGCAGCCAAGATGTTGGCCTTAACTATGGCTACACCTTC. This encodes CASSQDVGLNYGYTF.

The J gene is TRBJ2-7, the V gene TRBV6-6; no definite D call. CDR1 and CDR2 (germline): MNHNY, SVGAGI (reference sequence). Trimming removed 2 bases at V and 0 bases at J, with 11 bases between. The CDR3 covers 15 residues. CDR3 in amino acids: CASSYDWPSSYEQYF. DNA for the CDR3: TGTGCCAGCAGTTACGACTGGCCTAGCTCCTACGAGCAGTACTTC.

The CDR3: CASSYPGTVMNEQYF. CDR3 nucleotide sequence: TGTGCCAGCAGTTACCCGGGGACAGTTATGAACGAGCAGTACTTC. This rearrangement joins TRBV6-5 to TRBJ2-7, with TRBD1 identical over 7 bases. The V gene's germline CDR1 is MNHEY and CDR2 SVGAGI. V shed 2 bases, J shed 5 bases, and the junction held 9 bases outside the gene matches. This CDR3 spans 15 amino acids.

The chain carries TRBV3-1 (or the pseudogene TRBV3-2) and TRBJ2-2, with 7 bases identical to TRBD1. The CDR3 runs 15 residues. V was clipped by 3 bases and J by 1 base; unmatched bases: 2. CDR1 and CDR2 from the germline V gene are LGHDT and YNNKEL (reference sequence). The CDR3 DNA reads as TGTGCCAGCAGCCACCGGGACAGGAACACCGGGGAGCTGTTTTTT. Protein sequence: CASSHRDRNTGELFF.

This sequence joins TRBV20-1 and TRBJ1-6; D call uncertain. The CDR3 extends over 13 amino acids. Germline CDR1 reads DFQATT; CDR2 reads SNEGSKA (reference sequence). V gave up 3 bases and J gave up 10 bases, with 13 bases separating them. DNA of the CDR3: TGCAGTGCTAGTTACGAAATTGAGTCACCCCTCCACTTT. The encoded protein is CSASYEIESPLHF.

This sequence joins TRBV6-5 and TRBJ2-3; TRBD2 might be the D (6 bases). Germline assignment: CDR1 MNHEY and CDR2 SVGAGI. V was shortened by 7 bases and J by 3 bases, with 11 bases between the two germline ends. There are 13 residues in the CDR3. CDR3 in amino acids: CASNPGLTDTQYF. CDR3 in DNA: TGTGCCAGCAATCCGGGACTTACAGATACGCAGTATTTT.

The CDR3 here is CASSPAGLATNEQFF. In DNA form, the CDR3 reads TGTGCCAGCAGCCCCGCCGGACTAGCGACCAATGAGCAGTTCTTC. The gene calls are TRBV3-1 (or the pseudogene TRBV3-2) and TRBJ2-1, with 9 bases aligning to TRBD2. This CDR3 is built from 15 residues. The trim removed 4 bases at V and 6 bases at J, leaving 7 bases unmatched. Germline V gene lookup returns CDR1 LGHDT and CDR2 YNNKEL (reference sequence).

The chain uses TRBV4-2 and TRBJ1-5; TRBD1 is a possible D gene (6 bases). V gave up 1 base and J gave up 2 bases, with 18 bases separating them. Germline V gene sequence: CDR1 LGHNA, CDR2 YNFKEQ. This CDR3 spans 18 amino acids. The CDR3 loop is CASSQAKQGGLGNQPQHF. The CDR3 DNA sequence: TGTGCCAGCAGCCAAGCGAAACAGGGAGGGCTCGGCAATCAGCCCCAGCATTTT.

The chain uses TRBV5-1 and TRBJ2-1; 10 bases are a match to TRBD2. The trim removed 6 bases at V and 7 bases at J, leaving 7 bases unmatched. Germline V lookup: CDR1 SGHRS, CDR2 YFSETQ. This CDR3 contains 14 residues. The CDR3 sequence: CASTLAGAPNEQFF. The CDR3 DNA follows: TGCGCCAGCACTCTAGCGGGAGCACCGAATGAGCAGTTCTTC.

The V and J genes are TRBV4-3 and TRBJ2-2; TRBD1 matches 9 bases. J gave up 7 bases and V 4 bases, and 4 bases lay outside the gene matches. The length of the CDR3 is 14 residues. CDR1 is LGHNA, CDR2 YSLEER, per germline. CDR3 protein: CASSLGTGIGELFF. CDR3 nucleotides: TGCGCCAGCAGCCTGGGGACAGGGATCGGGGAGCTGTTTTTT.

The chain is built from TRBV5-1 and TRBJ2-1, with 8 bases aligning to TRBD2. The trim removed 4 bases at V and 2 bases at J, leaving 5 bases unmatched. The CDR3 consists of 15 residues. Germline V lookup: CDR1 SGHRS, CDR2 YFSETQ. CDR3 DNA sequence: TGCGCCAGCAGCCCCGGGACTAGTACCTACAATGAGCAGTTCTTC. Its protein is CASSPGTSTYNEQFF.

The V gene is TRBV19, the J gene TRBJ2-2, with D possibly TRBD1 on 5 matching bases. The germline V gene encodes CDR1 LNHDA and CDR2 SQIVND (reference sequence). V was trimmed by 5 bases and J by 5 bases, leaving 15 bases between them. The CDR3 totals 15 residues. The CDR3 region has the DNA TGTGCCAGTAGTGCGAATTTCCCAGGGACCGGGGAGCTGTTTTTT. Protein: CASSANFPGTGELFF.

The chain recombines TRBV18 with TRBJ2-3, with 7 bases that match TRBD1. Germline V gene lookup returns CDR1 KGHSH and CDR2 LQKENI. Unmatched junction bases numbered 1, after V lost 6 bases and J lost 4 bases. The CDR3 covers 12 residues. In DNA, the CDR3 is TGTGCCAGCTCCCAGGGGGCAGATACGCAGTATTTT. Protein: CASSQGADTQYF. Looking up the rest from reference TRBV18 and TRBJ2-3 gives the full variable domain: NAGVMQNPRHLVRRRGQEARLRCSPMKGHSHVYWYRQLPEEGLKFMVYLQKENIIDESGMPKERFSAEFPKEGPSILRIQQVVRGDSAAYFCASSQGADTQYFGPGTRLTVL.

V is TRBV28 and J is TRBJ2-5; a weak D match, TRBD2 (5 bases). The CDR3 is made up of 16 amino acids. V lost 2 bases, J lost 2 bases, and 15 bases lay in between. The germline V gene has CDR1 MDHEN and CDR2 SYDVKM. The CDR3, as DNA: TGTGCCAGCAGTTTACTTACCCTGACGGGACAAGAGACCCAGTACTTC. Its translation is CASSLLTLTGQETQYF.

The rearrangement uses TRBV3-1 (or the pseudogene TRBV3-2) and TRBJ1-3, with TRBD1 identical over 8 bases. The V gene's germline CDR1 is LGHDT and CDR2 YNNKEL (reference sequence). The V segment lost 5 bases and the J segment 0 bases; nucleotides outside the gene matches: 18. The CDR3 has 20 amino acids. CDR3 sequence: CASSRTGLAWATNSGNTIYF. CDR3 coding DNA: TGTGCCAGCAGCAGGACAGGGCTTGCGTGGGCTACTAACTCTGGAAACACCATATATTTT.

This clone was counted a few times. CDR3 DNA: TGTGCCAGCAGCTTAGTAGTCCTGGCACTAGCGGGAGATCGAGGTACGCAGTATTTT. This codes for CASSLVVLALAGDRGTQYF. The V and J genes are TRBV7-9 and TRBJ2-3; TRBD2 matches 11 bases. The CDR3 sequence is 19 residues long. Germline CDR1 reads SEHNR; CDR2 reads FQNEAQ (reference sequence). V shed 1 base, J shed 8 bases, and the junction held 17 bases outside the gene matches. The whole variable domain, filled in from reference TRBV7-9 and TRBJ2-3, reads DTGVSQNPRHKITKRGQNVTFRCDPISEHNRLYWYRQTLGQGPEFLTYFQNEAQLEKSRLLSDRFSAERPKGSFSTLEIQRTEQGDSAMYLCASSLVVLALAGDRGTQYFGPGTRLTVL.

This clone has only a few counts. The chain couples TRBV4-3 to TRBJ2-1; no definite D call. From germline, CDR1 is LGHNA and CDR2 YSLEER. V was pared by 0 bases and J by 7 bases, with 13 bases between. The CDR3 is 15 amino acids. For the CDR3, the DNA is TGCGCCAGCAGCCAAGATCCCGGGTCTTGGAATGAGCAGTTCTTC. It is translated as CASSQDPGSWNEQFF.

The gene calls are TRBV7-2 and TRBJ1-2; tentatively, D is TRBD1 (5 bases). Per the germline V gene, CDR1 is SGHTA and CDR2 is FQGNSA. CDR3 length: 17 amino acids. The V end was cut by 1 base, the J end by 3 bases, with 18 bases between. CDR3 amino acids: CASSLVIGDAGDYGYTF. CDR3 DNA sequence: TGTGCCAGCAGCTTAGTGATTGGGGACGCGGGAGACTATGGCTACACCTTC.

The chain is built from TRBV7-2 and TRBJ1-6; a possible D gene is TRBD1 (5 bases). Per germline, CDR1 SGHTA and CDR2 FQGNSA. The germline V and J ends were trimmed by 4 bases and 9 bases, with 19 bases remaining between them. The CDR3 is made up of 16 amino acids. CDR3 region: CASSSRQSLSGSPLHF. In nucleotides, the CDR3 is TGTGCCAGCAGCTCGAGACAGTCTCTCTCGGGTTCACCCCTCCACTTT.

The J gene is TRBJ2-4, the V gene TRBV5-4, with TRBD1 matching over 8 bases. Trimming at V came to 0 bases and at J to 7 bases, leaving 6 bases not matched to a gene. Germline CDR1 reads SGHNT; CDR2 reads YYREEE (reference sequence). The length of the CDR3 is 15 residues. CDR3 DNA: TGTGCCAGCAGCTTGGGCACAGGGGGTGAGAACATTCAGTACTTC. Residues: CASSLGTGGENIQYF.